This T cell receptor (beta chain) was recorded in a study of cytomegalovirus exposure and HLA in healthy donors (dated by TCRdb to 2016 to 2017). Describing the broader study: According to a later analysis, one platform produced both the 100 to 150 validation repertoires and the roughly 650 repertoires of the first cohort. The study was designed to test whether signatures of past pathogen exposure could be identified by cataloging public T cell receptors. Along with the 666-subject first cohort, a separate validation cohort of roughly 110 different subjects was used. To predict cytomegalovirus infection status, the study combined high-throughput TCR immunosequencing, statistical association of individual TCRs with disease status, and machine learning.

CDR1 MNHEY and CDR2 SVGAGI are derived from the germline V gene. Germline trimming amounts to 5 bases on V and 8 bases on J, with 9 as the count of junction bases outside the gene matches. There are 15 amino acids in the CDR3, from cysteine to phenylalanine inclusive. CDR3 DNA only is kept here, 45 bases in frame from base 1. With respect to this clone: It lacks a known antigen. No quality values exist for individual bases; no much larger clone is one base distant.

What the authors observed across the whole study: Across donors, most TCR sequences were observed very rarely, whereas some public TCRs were present in many individuals. In both the original and validation cohorts, the classifier was reported to diagnose cytomegalovirus status with high specificity and sensitivity. Subsequent analysis determined that TCRs grouped into clusters in the first cohort also showed a tendency toward co-occurrence across the 120 validation repertoires, and 85% to 95% of cluster scores exceeded 0. It was suggested by the authors that the approach could potentially be generalized to other disease states and immunological phenotypes. The study gave a list of under 200 TCR beta chains associated with cytomegalovirus. In vitro tests confirmed that three of the cytomegalovirus-associated TCR beta chains recognize cytomegalovirus antigens. A later analysis had no HLA typing for the validation cohort, so co-occurrence there was scored across all 110 or so repertoires.

Donors formed part of the validation cohort, which comprised over a hundred subjects and was distinct from the first cohort of fewer than 750 subjects. The method behind the library was the immunoSEQ multiplex PCR assay. In the original analysis: To diagnose cytomegalovirus status from the catalog of TCR beta chain sequences, a statistical classification framework was built. Not all clones reach the TCRdb copy of this immuneACCESS table, which keeps in-frame sequences only. Checked studies attribute under half of the gap to unresolved V genes and leave the rest unexplained. V and J calls and clone size are as listed in that table; D and trimming were resolved from the DNA. The sample records around 150,000 clones, approximately 84% of which are singletons. Of the sample, 25% to 30% falls within the top ten clones.

The V and J segments used are TRBV6-5 and TRBJ1-2; 12 middle bases align to TRBD1. The material sequenced was PBMCs. This TCR came from a man aged 25-45 years in good health and CMV-seropositive. The CDR3 sequence is CASSRGDRGRGGYTF. The DNA sequence is TGTGCCAGCAGTCGAGGGGACAGGGGGCGAGGAGGCTACACCTTC.